Presented here are 6 T cell receptor beta chains from one specimen sequenced in a study of molecular identifiers for immune sequencing clone quantification. In TCRdb, the PCR reads were re-called with MiXCR into one record per CDR3 protein. This table has about 640,000 distinct CDR3 sequences, around 20% appearing once. Sample: naive CD8+ T cells from blood, with Jurkat cell RNA spiked in. Subset here: FACS-sorted CD8+CD4-CCR7+CD45RA+ naive T cells. These receptors all stem from a human donor in good health. Some libraries in this study had Jurkat cell RNA spiked in.

This clonotype was observed many times. The chain is built from TRBV29-1 and TRBJ1-4; the D is unclear. Trimming left V 7 bases short and J 0 bases short, with 9 bases between. The CDR3 spans 13 residues. Germline CDR1 is SQVTM and CDR2 is ANQGSEA. The CDR3 loop reads CSARRATNEKLFF. The DNA for the CDR3 is TGCAGCGCCCGGAGAGCAACTAATGAAAAACTGTTTTTT.

V usage is TRBV6-1 and J usage is TRBJ1-5, with 8 bases that match TRBD1. This CDR3 comprises 15 residues. CDR1 is MNHNS, CDR2 SASEGT, per germline. The V segment lost 6 bases and the J segment 4 bases; nucleotides outside the gene matches: 8. This CDR3 is CASRTGQALNQPQHF. CDR3 bases: TGTGCCAGCAGAACGGGACAGGCGTTGAATCAGCCCCAGCATTTT.

This clonotype showed up many times. V is TRBV7-2 and J is TRBJ1-3; the D gene is possibly TRBD1 (5 bases). The CDR3 loop spans 16 amino acids. The germline CDR1 and CDR2 sequences are SGHTA and FQGNSA. V was pared by 1 base and J by 0 bases, with 10 bases between. The CDR3 loop reads CASSLEQGYSGNTIYF. The CDR3, as DNA: TGTGCCAGCAGCTTAGAGCAGGGCTACTCTGGAAACACCATATATTTT.

As to this clonotype: A much larger clone differs by one base, so this may be a read error. The V gene is TRBV5-4, the J gene TRBJ2-3, with 7 bases fitting TRBD2. CDR1 and CDR2 from the germline V gene are SGHNT and YYREEE (reference sequence). The V gene end was trimmed by 4 bases and the J gene end by 0 bases; junction bases not matched to a gene: 5. The CDR3 has 15 residues. The CDR3 is CASSPGLTSTDTQYF. The CDR3 nucleotides are TGTGCCAGCAGCCCGGGACTAACTAGCACAGATACGCAGTATTTT.

This clonotype was observed a handful of times. The rearrangement joins TRBV4-1 to TRBJ1-1; D is unclear. The CDR3 loop spans 13 amino acids. Between the trimmed V and J ends, which lost 1 base and 10 bases, there was a span of 13 bases. CDR1 MGHRA and CDR2 YSYEKL come from the germline V gene. CDR3 coding DNA: TGCGCCAGCAGCCAAGTGGATGGGGTCGTAGCTTTCTTT. The encoded protein is CASSQVDGVVAFF.

This clonotype was recorded many times. The chain has TRBV5-4 and TRBJ2-2, with 8 bases lining up with TRBD1. The CDR3 extends over 15 amino acids. Germline V gene sequence: CDR1 SGHNT, CDR2 YYREEE (reference sequence). Trimming at V came to 1 base and at J to 3 bases, leaving 2 bases not matched to a gene. In DNA form, the CDR3 reads TGTGCCAGCAGCTTGACAGGGGGTTACACCGGGGAGCTGTTTTTT. Protein: CASSLTGGYTGELFF.